This TCR beta chain is drawn from a study of T cell responses to AZD1222 COVID-19 vaccine (dated by TCRdb to the early 2020s). Background on the whole study: A total of around 240 trial participants underwent TCR sequencing, of whom 207 had received two doses of AZD1222 and 26 had received two doses of the MenACWY control vaccine. Trial participants were enrolled into age subgroups of 18-55, 56-69 and 70-plus years, which contained 148, 28 and 57 TCR-sequenced participants, respectively.

The CDR3 regions of human TCRbeta chains were analyzed by immunosequencing. Under the source paper's analysis protocol: TCRs in the repertoires were matched against a reference library of SARS-CoV-2-specific TCRs that had been generated with the MIRA antigen-specificity platform. Breadth was defined as the fraction of unique TCRs that were SARS-CoV-2-associated. Depth was defined as the fraction of total T cells that were SARS-CoV-2-associated. Using the MIRA data, each spike-specific TCR was assigned both to the spike region to which the TCR was reactive and to a CD4 or CD8 class. Log10-transformed breadth and depth values were compared by one-way ANOVA with Sidak's multiple comparisons tests. TCRdb carries this immuneACCESS record with in-frame sequences only. Its versions omit some clonotypes, under half of them owing to an unresolved V gene in the studies checked, with the rest unexplained. V, J and clone size are those of that table, while D and trimming were read from the DNA. Across this sample there are 150,000 or so clones, with about 90% seen only once. The ten largest clones take up 3% to 4% of the sample.

In light of the paper, this sample's time point label describes: about 28 days (+/-7) after the second vaccine dose. AZD1222 recipients whose second dose came at about 4 weeks and those whose second dose came at about 12 weeks were combined into one group, since spike-specific TCR depth and breadth did not differ between the two schedules. Vaccinee samples came from UK trials COV001 and COV002, including a single-blind randomized controlled phase 2/3 trial of AZD1222 (ChAdOx1 nCoV-19) in healthy adults. Trial participant PBMC samples were collected at day 0 and day 28 after the second dose for TCRbeta chain sequencing. From the germline V gene, CDR1 is SGHDN and CDR2 is FVKESK. From the cysteine up to the phenylalanine, the CDR3 has a length of 15 residues. Only the CDR3 part of the read is kept: 45 bases, read in frame from the first base. Relative to germline, V is 1 base shorter and J is 8 bases shorter, with 14 bases between their ends.

Study-wide conclusions, independent of this receptor: Conclusions about previously exposed vaccinees were limited because only six or seven AZD1222 recipients were SARS-CoV-2 seropositive at baseline. The vaccine-associated CD4 TCRs covered the entire spike protein, and the dominant responses fell in regions 160-218 and 743-854. Participants were mostly white British, with more females than males. The authors suggested clonal diversity may have been underestimated. No day 14 peak-response samples were available, so repertoires were characterized only after the peak T cell response. The 56-69-year group was small, and its depth increase did not reach significance, likely because of low power. After two AZD1222 doses, both the breadth and the depth of spike-specific TCRs were significantly higher than at day 0 and than in MenACWY recipients. Epitopes outside the regions mutated in the B.1.351 and B.1.1.7 variants were reportedly recognized by nearly half of the unique spike-specific TCRs.

A word on this clone: The antigen this receptor binds is unknown. Within one base of it there is no much larger clone, and no base qualities were kept.

This clonotype originated in an adult who received the AZD1222 COVID-19 vaccine. Source: peripheral blood, taken 28 days after the second AZD1222 dose. The chain joins TRBV14 to TRBJ1-4; the D gene lacks a confident call. In nucleotides, the sequence is TGTGCCAGCAGCCAAGGGCCGACAAGAGGGGAAAAACTGTTTTTT. Its protein is CASSQGPTRGEKLFF.